These 16 T cell receptor beta chains originate from one sample sequenced in a study of radiotherapy plus CTLA-4 blockade in lung cancer. Sequencing used immunoSEQ multiplex PCR; TCRdb keeps in-frame clones, though not all of them. Among tens of thousands of clones listed, around 85% were seen once. The starting material was peripheral blood, obtained from a patient treated with radiotherapy plus ipilimumab. The receptors were sampled from a human donor with non-small cell lung cancer who had stable disease on radiotherapy plus ipilimumab.

This clone was found once. V is TRBV10-2 and J is TRBJ2-7, with 8 bases matching TRBD2. The CDR3 length is 14 residues. Germline CDR1 reads WSHSY; CDR2 reads SAAADI. The J segment lost 7 bases and the V segment lost 8 bases, leaving 13 bases of the junction unmatched. The CDR3, as DNA: TGCGCCAGCCAAACCGGGACTAGGTCTGAAGAGCAGTACTTC. As protein: CASQTGTRSEEQYF.

This clone has only one observation. The chain joins TRBV11-1 to TRBJ1-1; 9 nucleotides align to TRBD1. Germline lookup yields CDR1 SGHAT and CDR2 FQDESV (reference sequence). V shed 6 bases and J 0 bases; nucleotides not matched to a gene: 5. This CDR3 region has 15 residues. The CDR3 here is CASRPRTGVNTEAFF. Here the CDR3 DNA reads TGTGCCAGCAGACCCAGGACAGGGGTGAACACTGAAGCTTTCTTT.

The chain has TRBV5-6 and TRBJ1-2; D remains ambiguous. The germline V gene encodes CDR1 SGHDT and CDR2 YYEEEE. This CDR3 is 15 amino acids long. Between the trimmed V and J ends, which lost 4 bases and 2 bases, there was a span of 15 bases. The CDR3 sequence is CASSHTNRHNYGYTF. The CDR3 coding sequence is TGTGCCAGCAGCCACACTAACCGACACAACTATGGCTACACCTTC.

DNA for the CDR3: TGTGCCAGCAGTTACTCGCCTCACCCCGAAGCTTTCTTT. It translates to CASSYSPHPEAFF. V is TRBV6-6 and J is TRBJ1-1; D uncertain. The germline V gene has CDR1 MNHNY and CDR2 SVGAGI (reference sequence). The V end was cut by 0 bases, the J end by 8 bases, with 10 bases between. The CDR3 extends over 13 amino acids.

The chain links TRBV7-9 to TRBJ1-2; D uncertain. The CDR3 is made up of 13 amino acids. V lost 0 bases and J 4 bases, leaving 6 bases between the germline ends. The germline V gene encodes CDR1 SEHNR and CDR2 FQNEAQ (reference sequence). The CDR3 DNA reads as TGTGCCAGCAGCTTAGCGAGTGCCTATGGCTACACCTTC. This translates into CASSLASAYGYTF.

The chain joins TRBV9 to TRBJ2-1; a weak D match, TRBD2 (6 bases). Germline CDR1 SGDLS, CDR2 YYNGEE. Trimming took off 0 bases at V and 0 bases at J, with 16 bases between the two ends. The length of the CDR3 is 18 residues. As DNA, the CDR3 is TGTGCCAGCAGCGTAGGGGGAAGCGGGTCTGGCTCCTACAATGAGCAGTTCTTC. Encoded protein: CASSVGGSGSGSYNEQFF.

This clone was picked up a small number of times. The rearrangement links TRBV28 to TRBJ1-5; 7 bases map to TRBD1. Germline CDR1 is MDHEN and CDR2 is SYDVKM. The V and J ends lost 4 bases and 2 bases, in that order; junction bases with no gene match: 8. This CDR3 region has 16 residues. CDR3 DNA sequence: TGTGCCAGCAGTTATCGCCTGAGGGGGCGCAATCAGCCCCAGCATTTT. Its protein product is CASSYRLRGRNQPQHF. Full variable domain (rest looked up from reference TRBV28 and TRBJ1-5): DVKVTQSSRYLVKRTGEKVFLECVQDMDHENMFWYRQDPGLGLRLIYFSYDVKMKEKGDIPEGYSVSREKKERFSLILESASTNQTSMYLCASSYRLRGRNQPQHFGDGTRLSIL.

The chain links TRBV6-1 to TRBJ1-2; 7 bases fit TRBD1. The ends lost 6 bases at V and 2 bases at J; junction bases unmatched: 3. This CDR3 comprises 13 residues. CDR1 is MNHNS, CDR2 SASEGT, per germline. CDR3 sequence: CASSLTGNYGYTF. CDR3 DNA sequence: TGTGCCAGCAGCTTGACAGGGAACTATGGCTACACCTTC.

The CDR3 DNA reads as TGTGCCAGTAGAGGCTATACGGGGAATCAGCCCCAGCATTTT. Protein: CASRGYTGNQPQHF. The chain is built from TRBV19 and TRBJ1-5; no clear D. The CDR3 contains 14 residues. The V end lost 6 bases, the J end lost 4 bases, and 13 bases lay between the germline ends. CDR1 and CDR2 (germline): LNHDA, SQIVND (reference sequence).

The rearrangement joins TRBV7-2 to TRBJ2-7; the D is unclear. Trimming left V 4 bases short and J 3 bases short, with 4 bases between. CDR3 length equals 11 residues. Per the germline V gene, CDR1 is SGHTA and CDR2 is FQGNSA. CDR3 bases: TGTGCCAGCAGCTCCTACTACGAGCAGTACTTC. Protein: CASSSYYEQYF.

The chain is built from TRBV4-1 and TRBJ1-1, with 7 positions matching TRBD1. V trimming: 0 bases; J trimming: 10 bases; junction bases outside the gene matches: 14. Looked up from germline, CDR1 is MGHRA and CDR2 is YSYEKL. The CDR3 is made up of 16 amino acids. The CDR3 DNA sequence: TGCGCCAGCAGCCAAGATATCGTCCCCAGGGGGACCGGAGCTTTCTTT. Amino acid sequence: CASSQDIVPRGTGAFF.

This chain joins TRBV28 and TRBJ1-5; D might be TRBD1 (5 bases). The CDR3 is 18 residues long. Germline V gives CDR1 MDHEN, CDR2 SYDVKM. Trimming cost V 2 bases and J 0 bases, with 17 bases left between them. The DNA for the CDR3 is TGTGCCAGCAGTTTAAAGTTGAGGTGGACATTTAGCAATCAGCCCCAGCATTTT. It codes for CASSLKLRWTFSNQPQHF. Full variable domain (rest looked up from reference TRBV28 and TRBJ1-5): DVKVTQSSRYLVKRTGEKVFLECVQDMDHENMFWYRQDPGLGLRLIYFSYDVKMKEKGDIPEGYSVSREKKERFSLILESASTNQTSMYLCASSLKLRWTFSNQPQHFGDGTRLSIL.

The J gene is TRBJ1-1, the V gene TRBV14; no firm D call. The CDR3 is 13 amino acids. Germline CDR1 SGHDN, CDR2 FVKESK. Between the trimmed V and J ends, which lost 5 bases and 4 bases, there was a span of 11 bases. This CDR3 is CASSSQEATEAFF. The CDR3 region has the DNA TGTGCCAGCAGCAGCCAGGAGGCCACTGAAGCTTTCTTT.

This clone was detected a few times. The chain employs TRBV2 and TRBJ1-2, with 10 bases aligning to TRBD1. From germline, CDR1 is SNHLY and CDR2 FYNNEI. V lost 4 bases to trimming and J lost 6 bases; unmatched junction nucleotides: 8. CDR3 length equals 15 residues. The CDR3 bases are TGTGCCAGCAGTGGGAGAGACAGGGGGCGAAATGGCTACACCTTC. Translating it yields CASSGRDRGRNGYTF. Using reference TRBV2 and TRBJ1-2 for the parts outside the CDR3, the full variable domain is EPEVTQTPSHQVTQMGQEVILRCVPISNHLYFYWYRQILGQKVEFLVSFYNNEISEKSEIFDDQFSVERPDGSNFTLKIRSTKLEDSAMYFCASSGRDRGRNGYTFGSGTRLTVV.

The chain is built from TRBV7-6 and TRBJ2-3; TRBD1 matches 9 bases. The trim removed 5 bases at V and 7 bases at J, leaving 7 bases unmatched. The CDR3 contains 14 residues. The germline CDR1 and CDR2 sequences are SGHVS and FNYEAQ. CDR3 DNA sequence: TGTGCCAGCAGCCCTACAGGGGGCGCAAATACGCAGTATTTT. Its protein product is CASSPTGGANTQYF.

J is TRBJ1-1 and V is TRBV19; a weak D match, TRBD1 (6 bases). V lost 5 bases, J lost 10 bases, and 17 bases lay in between. This CDR3 has 13 residues. Germline values: CDR1 LNHDA, CDR2 SQIVND (reference sequence). Here the CDR3 reads CASSWGPGHGAFF. The CDR3 DNA reads as TGTGCCAGTAGTTGGGGGCCGGGACATGGAGCTTTCTTT.